This T cell receptor (beta chain) was captured by sequencing in a study of blood T cell repertoires in COVID-19. V was clipped by 6 bases and J by 3 bases; unmatched bases: 8. Germline V gene data show CDR1 as LGHDT and CDR2 as YNNKEL (reference sequence). This CDR3 is 15 amino acids long. Clones were sequenced by immunoSEQ multiplex PCR, and TCRdb holds only the in-frame ones, with some missing. Of roughly 380,000 clones listed, 89% were seen once; the top ten hold 3% to 4%. The origin of this receptor is a woman aged 60 to 75 with COVID-19, enrolled during active disease. The chain is built from TRBV3-1 (or the pseudogene TRBV3-2) and TRBJ2-3; 8 bases align to TRBD2. Sequencing used peripheral blood. CDR3 sequence: CASRPAGAKTDTQYF. The CDR3 DNA reads as TGTGCCAGCAGGCCAGCGGGGGCAAAGACAGATACGCAGTATTTT.